The sequence of this TCR beta chain was determined in a study of spatial heterogeneity in lung cancer. TCRdb reanalysed the 5' RACE reads using MiXCR and keeps one entry per CDR3 protein. The data hold 5,500 to 8,000 distinct CDR3 sequences, with 5.4% observed a single time. Time point given: sample taken at primary tumor resection. Material for sequencing was whole RNA from tumor, nontumor lung or frozen PBMC, left unsorted. This clonotype is judged medium-sized. Germline values: CDR1 SGHAT, CDR2 FQNNGV. The CDR3 consists of 12 residues. The germline V and J ends were trimmed by 5 bases and 8 bases, with 12 bases remaining between them.

The sequence was collected from a female donor with early-stage non-small cell lung cancer. The sample was normal lung tissue next to the tumor, taken at surgery. This chain connects TRBV11-2 to TRBJ1-2, with TRBD1 as a possible D gene (5 bases). This CDR3 is CASSPGDRGYTF. The CDR3 nucleotides are TGTGCCAGCAGCCCGGGGGACCGAGGCTACACCTTC.